Listed below are T cell receptor beta chains from one sample, sequenced in a study of OX40 agonist ivuxolimab in advanced cancers. The method was immunoSEQ multiplex PCR; TCRdb's version includes in-frame clones alone and lacks a portion of them. Altogether 60,000 to 75,000 clones are present, around nine tenths being singletons, with the ten largest covering 0.85% to 1%. Sequencing used CD4+ or CD8+ T cells sorted from blood, obtained in a trial of the OX40 agonist ivuxolimab. The receptors shown here come from an adult with an advanced solid tumor such as melanoma, head and neck, liver or kidney cancer. The CDR3 runs from the conserved cysteine through the conserved F or W. D genes are given only for firm matches. Only part of the rows carry a size: once, few, many, or a class if the clone is expanded.

clone size	J gene	D gene	V gene	CDR3 DNA	CDR3 protein
NA	TRBJ2-7	TRBD2	TRBV18	TGTGCCAGCTCGGCCGGGACTAGCGGCGAGCAGTACTTC	CASSAGTSGEQYF
NA	TRBJ1-4	NA	TRBV7-3	TGTGCCAGCAGCTTAACAGGCAGCGCCTTCCCTTATGAAAAACTGTTTTTT	CASSLTGSAFPYEKLFF
NA	TRBJ2-1	NA	TRBV9	TGTGCCAGCAGCGTAGTAGGTAGCAAGGATGAGCAGTTCTTC	CASSVVGSKDEQFF
NA	TRBJ2-1	NA	TRBV11-2	TGTGCCAGCAGCTTTTTGGTGTCGGGCTCCTACAATGAGCAGTTCTTC	CASSFLVSGSYNEQFF
NA	TRBJ2-1	TRBD2	TRBV30	TGTGCCTGGAGCGTGTCGGGACTAGCGGGACTTCGGACCAATGAGCAGTTCTTC	CAWSVSGLAGLRTNEQFF
NA	TRBJ2-2	NA	TRBV7-2	TGTGCCAGCAGCTTAGATTGGGGGAACACCGGGGAGCTGTTTTTT	CASSLDWGNTGELFF
NA	TRBJ2-2	NA	TRBV5-1	TGCGCCAGCAGCTCGGGTACGGGATCCGGGGAGCTGTTTTTT	CASSSGTGSGELFF
NA	TRBJ2-7	NA	TRBV18	TGTGCCAGCTCACCACCGGCAGGGACCTACGAGCAGTACTTC	CASSPPAGTYEQYF
NA	TRBJ2-3	NA	TRBV5-1	TGCGCCAGCAGCTTGGCCCAGGGAGCAGATACGCAGTATTTT	CASSLAQGADTQYF
once	TRBJ1-3	NA	TRBV10-1	TGCGCCAGCAGGTTAAAGGATTTCTCTGGAAACACCATATATTTT	CASRLKDFSGNTIYF
NA	TRBJ1-5	TRBD1	TRBV7-9	TGTGCCAGCAGCTTAGGAGGGACAGGGCGTAATCAGCCCCAGCATTTT	CASSLGGTGRNQPQHF
once	TRBJ1-4	TRBD1	TRBV2	TGTGCCAGCATTGGACAGGGACTAGAAAAACTGTTTTTT	CASIGQGLEKLFF
NA	TRBJ2-3	NA	TRBV7-8	TGTGCCAGCAGTAGGACGAACGGTCCAGATACGCAGTATTTT	CASSRTNGPDTQYF
NA	TRBJ1-5	NA	TRBV2	TGTGCCAGCAATGGAATTGGCAATCAGCCCCAGCATTTT	CASNGIGNQPQHF
NA	TRBJ1-5	TRBD1	TRBV6-1	TGTGCCAGCAGGATACAGGGGGTGGGTCAGCCCCAGCATTTT	CASRIQGVGQPQHF
NA	TRBJ2-1	TRBD1	TRBV6-1	TGTGCCAGCCGCCCCCGGGACAGGGGTTACAATGAGCAGTTCTTC	CASRPRDRGYNEQFF
few	TRBJ2-3	NA	TRBV15	TGTGCCACCAGCAGAGTGACAGATACGCAGTATTTT	CATSRVTDTQYF
once	TRBJ1-2	NA	TRBV5-4	TGTGCCAGCAGCGTTCAGGGTCGGGGTGACTATGGCTACACCTTC	CASSVQGRGDYGYTF
NA	TRBJ2-1	TRBD2	TRBV30	TGTGCCTGGAGTGTACCCTCTAGCGGGGGGGGCCCCCATGAGCAGTTCTTC	CAWSVPSSGGGPHEQFF
NA	TRBJ2-5	NA	TRBV28	TGTGCCAGCAGTTTAGCCGCCTTTGGGGGGACCCAGTACTTC	CASSLAAFGGTQYF
few	TRBJ1-6	NA	TRBV7-2	TGTGCCAGCAGCTTAGTCCAGGGTAATTCACCCCTCCACTTT	CASSLVQGNSPLHF
NA	TRBJ2-2	NA	TRBV5-1	TGCGCCAGCAGCTTGGGGTTCCCAGGGAACACCGGGGAGCTGTTTTTT	CASSLGFPGNTGELFF
NA	TRBJ2-7	NA	TRBV18	TGTGCCAGCTCACCACCTCGACGAGACTACGAGCAGTACTTC	CASSPPRRDYEQYF
NA	TRBJ1-6	NA	TRBV4-3	TGCGCCAGCAGCCCGGCCCCGACGGCAAATTCACCCCTCCACTTT	CASSPAPTANSPLHF
few	TRBJ2-7	TRBD2	TRBV19	TGTGCCAGTAGTAGGACTAGCGGAGTATACGAGCAGTACTTC	CASSRTSGVYEQYF
NA	TRBJ2-7	TRBD1	TRBV30	TGTGCCTGCAGGACAGGCTCCTACGAGCAGTACTTC	CACRTGSYEQYF
NA	TRBJ1-2	NA	TRBV5-4	TGTGCCAGCCCACCACCAGGGAACTATGGCTACACCTTC	CASPPPGNYGYTF
NA	TRBJ1-4	NA	TRBV6-5	TGTGCCAGCAGCTCCGGGCCCAAAGGGAAAAAACTGTTTTTT	CASSSGPKGKKLFF
NA	TRBJ1-1	TRBD1	TRBV6-5	TGTGCCAGCAGTGACAGGGGCCTCCCCGCTTTCTTT	CASSDRGLPAFF
once	TRBJ1-6	NA	TRBV5-1	TGCGCCAGCAGCGAGGACCTCCGGACCGCTTATAATTCACCCCTCCACTTT	CASSEDLRTAYNSPLHF
NA	TRBJ2-1	NA	TRBV28	TGTGCCAGCAGCCGAGATCAAAAAATTCGGTTCTTC	CASSRDQKIRFF
few	TRBJ2-5	NA	TRBV4-3	TGCGCCAGCAGCCCTTCCCTCGGCCTGGGAGAGACCCAGTACTTC	CASSPSLGLGETQYF
NA	TRBJ2-3	NA	TRBV7-3	TGTGCCAGCAGCTTTGCGGGAACCCTCCCCGCGGATACGCAGTATTTT	CASSFAGTLPADTQYF
NA	TRBJ1-1	NA	TRBV9	TGTGCCAGCAGCGTGGACGGGGGGAACACTGAAGCTTTCTTT	CASSVDGGNTEAFF
NA	TRBJ2-7	NA	TRBV28	TGTGCCAGCAGCCTACAGAGCCTAAAAACCTACGAGCAGTACTTC	CASSLQSLKTYEQYF
NA	TRBJ2-7	TRBD1	TRBV27	TGTGCCAGCAGCCCATACCCGGACAGGGTTTACGAGCAGTACTTC	CASSPYPDRVYEQYF
NA	TRBJ2-1	NA	TRBV4-1	TGCGCCAGCAGCCAAGAGGCGGACTGGGAGCAGTTCTTC	CASSQEADWEQFF
NA	TRBJ2-1	NA	TRBV6-5	TGTGCCAGCAGCAGGGGTGGAAATGAGCAGTTCTTC	CASSRGGNEQFF
NA	TRBJ2-5	TRBD1	TRBV10-3	TGTGCCATCAGTGACCGCGAAGGGGGACAGGGCCACTTC	CAISDREGGQGHF
NA	TRBJ2-3	NA	TRBV5-6	TGTGCCACGAAACCGCGGCCATCCTACACAGATACGCAGTATTTT	CATKPRPSYTDTQYF
NA	TRBJ2-1	NA	TRBV4-1	TGCGCCAGCAGCCAAGATCCACCCTCGAGCTCCTACAATGAGCAGTTCTTC	CASSQDPPSSSYNEQFF